This is a list of T cell receptor beta chains from one sample in a study of cytomegalovirus exposure and HLA in healthy donors. TCRdb's table, derived via immunoSEQ multiplex PCR, lists solely in-frame clones and lacks some. The repertoire holds more than 150,000 clones, with around 80% as singletons. The source material was PBMCs. The origin of the receptors is a man younger than 35 in good health and CMV-seronegative. Each CDR3 is given with its conserved first and last residue.

J: TRBJ1-6
V: TRBV6-5
CDR3: CASSHDRGPNSPLHF

J: TRBJ2-7
V: TRBV7-9
CDR3: CASSGGAYEQYF

J: TRBJ2-7
V: TRBV30
CDR3: CAWTELAGAYEQYF

J: TRBJ2-5
V: TRBV4-3
CDR3: CASSQDRLVETQYF

J: TRBJ1-4
V: TRBV19
CDR3: CASMGSLSTNEKLFF

J: TRBJ1-1
V: TRBV5-1
CDR3: CASSLFRGDTEAFF

J: TRBJ2-7
V: TRBV4-1
CDR3: CASSQEPRNRVGEQYF

J: TRBJ2-2
V: TRBV11-2
CDR3: CASSPHGVPGELFF

J: TRBJ2-7
V: TRBV7-9
CDR3: CASSSVSGSWEQYF

J: -
V: TRBV4-3
CDR3: CASSQTLTGAYEQYF

J: TRBJ1-1
V: TRBV30
CDR3: CAWNRTPNTEAFF

J: TRBJ1-2
V: TRBV18
CDR3: CASSRTGGDGYTF

J: TRBJ1-5
V: TRBV7-8
CDR3: CASSGQRGSNQPQHF

J: TRBJ1-1
V: TRBV29-1
CDR3: CSVGTGILGAFF

J: TRBJ2-3
V: TRBV11-2
CDR3: CASSPNGMGRTDTQYF

J: TRBJ2-2
V: TRBV18
CDR3: CASSPLESGANTGELFF

J: TRBJ1-1
V: TRBV29-1
CDR3: CSVGPPSGVRTEAFF

J: TRBJ2-7
V: TRBV6-1
CDR3: CASSEAVQVSYEQYF

J: TRBJ2-5
V: TRBV6-5
CDR3: CASSYSWAGVETQYF

J: TRBJ2-2
V: TRBV14
CDR3: CASSQVNWSGGAAGELFF

J: TRBJ1-5
V: TRBV7-9
CDR3: CASSQRMNQPQHF

J: TRBJ1-2
V: TRBV29-1
CDR3: CSVEVNSISGYTF

J: -
V: TRBV6-1
CDR3: CASRNFPRPYEQYF

J: TRBJ2-1
V: TRBV19
CDR3: CASRRGRTSGGVREQFF

J: TRBJ1-6
V: TRBV2
CDR3: CASRARTGGPDSPLHF

J: TRBJ2-3
V: TRBV6-6
CDR3: CASRGGDTDTQYF

J: TRBJ1-1
V: TRBV7-9
CDR3: CASSLVPSVNTEAFF

J: TRBJ1-1
V: TRBV9
CDR3: CASSAIAGGRTEAFF

J: TRBJ1-2
V: TRBV9
CDR3: CASRDRGYGYTF

J: TRBJ1-2
V: TRBV14
CDR3: CASSRAGTGHPNGYTF

J: TRBJ2-1
V: TRBV9
CDR3: CASSATSGGNNEQFF

J: TRBJ2-5
V: TRBV4-2
CDR3: CASSQEGWRQETQYF

J: TRBJ1-1
V: TRBV2
CDR3: CASSAKHRGLNTEAFF

J: TRBJ1-2
V: TRBV30
CDR3: CAWITRDRVYPLYGYTF

J: TRBJ2-7
V: TRBV27
CDR3: CASSLRASGTGEQYF

J: TRBJ1-4
V: TRBV6-5
CDR3: CASRPGQENEKLFF

J: TRBJ1-2
V: TRBV19
CDR3: CASSVSRLSNYGYTF

J: TRBJ2-1
V: TRBV4-3
CDR3: CASSQGTSGRGNEQFF

J: TRBJ2-1
V: TRBV2
CDR3: CASSERGDKSDEQFF

J: TRBJ1-4
V: TRBV9
CDR3: CASSVEGQGDEKLFF

J: TRBJ2-7
V: TRBV4-1
CDR3: CASSHSAGAYEQYF

J: TRBJ2-7
V: TRBV7-2
CDR3: CASSLALRSTMPYF

J: TRBJ1-2
V: TRBV7-2
CDR3: CASSVTGTGLGYTF

J: TRBJ1-2
V: TRBV27
CDR3: CASSPRDRDRVEDGYTF

J: TRBJ2-1
V: TRBV4-3
CDR3: CASSQETSGRGAHNEQFF

J: TRBJ1-5
V: TRBV10-3
CDR3: CAISDPRESGNQPQHF

J: TRBJ2-3
V: TRBV9
CDR3: CASSVDGDTDTQYF

J: TRBJ1-2
V: TRBV19
CDR3: CASRPPGRGYGYTF

J: TRBJ1-1
V: TRBV7-8
CDR3: CASSLGQNTEAFF

J: TRBJ2-1
V: TRBV6-6
CDR3: CASSYNGVLDNEQFF

J: TRBJ2-1
V: TRBV6-5
CDR3: CASSYGLEVHNEQFF

J: TRBJ1-1
V: TRBV7-2
CDR3: CASSLGLALNTEAFF

J: TRBJ1-6
V: TRBV25-1
CDR3: CASSSRDGYNSPLHF

J: TRBJ2-7
V: TRBV30
CDR3: CAWRRPGSSYEQYF

J: TRBJ1-2
V: TRBV28
CDR3: CASSLRGRGCGYTF

J: TRBJ1-5
V: TRBV4-1
CDR3: CASSQDWTGGNQPQHF

J: TRBJ2-1
V: TRBV7-3
CDR3: CASSPRTGGYNEQFF

J: TRBJ2-5
V: TRBV9
CDR3: CASSVTGTAYQETQYF

J: TRBJ2-2
V: TRBV7-2
CDR3: CASRSGSLTGELFF

J: TRBJ2-7
V: TRBV30
CDR3: CAWQQGTAYEQYF